The clone carrying this TCR beta chain was counted only a few times. Isolation yielded PBMCs, at least 7 million per sample, in every case. These data originate in a study of blood T cells in healthy people across ages. V gave up 1 base and J gave up 5 bases, with 11 bases separating them. Germline V CDR1 and CDR2: LGHDT, YNNKEL (reference sequence). CDR3 length: 14 amino acids. Alongside a J-beta primer mix, a sample-barcoded 5' primer served in a second PCR lasting about 7 to 11 cycles. Each CDR3 protein gets one entry after TCRdb re-called the 5' RACE reads with MiXCR. The top ten clones hold about 11% of a sample with roughly 1.6 million distinct CDR3 sequences, 30% to 40% of them seen once.

The V call is TRBV3-1, the J call TRBJ2-5; D unresolved. This clonotype was sampled from a woman younger than 45 in good health. Sequenced material: blood. CDR3 loop: CASSQVLGDETQYF. DNA of the CDR3: TGTGCCAGCAGCCAAGTTCTAGGTGACGAGACCCAGTACTTC.